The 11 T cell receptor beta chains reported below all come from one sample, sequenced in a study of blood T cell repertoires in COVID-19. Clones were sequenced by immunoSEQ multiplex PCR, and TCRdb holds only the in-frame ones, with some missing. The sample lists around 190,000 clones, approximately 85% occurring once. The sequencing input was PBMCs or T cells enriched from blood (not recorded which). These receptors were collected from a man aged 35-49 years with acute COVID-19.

CDR3 in amino acids: CSAGQSYEQYF. DNA of the CDR3: TGCAGTGCCGGACAGTCATACGAGCAGTACTTC. V is TRBV20-1 and J is TRBJ2-7, with TRBD1 as a possible D gene (6 bases). V lost 6 bases, J lost 4 bases, and 10 bases lay in between. This CDR3 region has 11 residues. Per germline, CDR1 DFQATT and CDR2 SNEGSKA (reference sequence).

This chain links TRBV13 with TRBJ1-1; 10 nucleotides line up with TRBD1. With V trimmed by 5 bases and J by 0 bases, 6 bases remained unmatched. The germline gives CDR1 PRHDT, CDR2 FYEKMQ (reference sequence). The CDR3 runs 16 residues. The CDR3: CASSTPTGGLNTEAFF. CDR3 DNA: TGTGCCAGCAGCACCCCGACAGGGGGCTTGAACACTGAAGCTTTCTTT.

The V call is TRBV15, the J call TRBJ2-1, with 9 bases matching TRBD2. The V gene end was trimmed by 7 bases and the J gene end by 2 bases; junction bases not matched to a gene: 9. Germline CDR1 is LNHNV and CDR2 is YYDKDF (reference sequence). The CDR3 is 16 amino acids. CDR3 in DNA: TGTGCCACCACGCCTGCGGGAGGGCTTCCCTACAATGAGCAGTTCTTC. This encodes CATTPAGGLPYNEQFF.

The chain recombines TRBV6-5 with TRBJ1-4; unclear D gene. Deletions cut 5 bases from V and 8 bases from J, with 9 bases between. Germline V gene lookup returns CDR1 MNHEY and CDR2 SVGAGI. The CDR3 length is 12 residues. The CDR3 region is CASSLVEEKLFF. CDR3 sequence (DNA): TGTGCCAGCAGTCTGGTCGAGGAAAAACTGTTTTTT.

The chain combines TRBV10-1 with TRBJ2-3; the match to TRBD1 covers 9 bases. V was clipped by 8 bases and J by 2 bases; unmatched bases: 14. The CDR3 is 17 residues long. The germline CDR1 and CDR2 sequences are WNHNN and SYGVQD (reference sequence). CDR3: CASDTLKGQGATDTQYF. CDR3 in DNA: TGCGCCAGCGACACGCTTAAGGGACAGGGCGCCACAGATACGCAGTATTTT.

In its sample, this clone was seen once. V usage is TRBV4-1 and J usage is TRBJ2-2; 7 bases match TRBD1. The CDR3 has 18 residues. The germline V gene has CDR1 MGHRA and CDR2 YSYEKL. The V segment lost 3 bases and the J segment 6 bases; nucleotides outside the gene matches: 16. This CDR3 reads CASSHSSRAGGNAGELFF. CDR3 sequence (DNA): TGCGCCAGCAGCCACTCATCCCGGGCAGGGGGAAACGCCGGGGAGCTGTTTTTT.

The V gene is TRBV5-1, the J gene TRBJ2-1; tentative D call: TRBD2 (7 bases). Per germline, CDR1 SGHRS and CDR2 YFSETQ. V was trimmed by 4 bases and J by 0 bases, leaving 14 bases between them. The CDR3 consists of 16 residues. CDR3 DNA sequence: TGCGCCAGCAGCGGGGGCGGGAGTAGCTCCTACAATGAGCAGTTCTTC. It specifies CASSGGGSSSYNEQFF. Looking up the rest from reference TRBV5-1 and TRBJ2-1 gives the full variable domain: KAGVTQTPRYLIKTRGQQVTLSCSPISGHRSVSWYQQTPGQGLQFLFEYFSETQRNKGNFPGRFSGRQFSNSRSEMNVSTLELGDSALYLCASSGGGSSSYNEQFFGPGTRLTVL.

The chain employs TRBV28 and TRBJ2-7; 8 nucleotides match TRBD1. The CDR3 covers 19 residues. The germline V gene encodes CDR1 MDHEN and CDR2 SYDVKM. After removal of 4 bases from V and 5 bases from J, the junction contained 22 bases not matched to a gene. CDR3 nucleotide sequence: TGTGCCAGCAGTTCACCCGTGGGGGCAGGGGGCAGCTGGGGGAACGAGCAGTACTTC. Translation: CASSSPVGAGGSWGNEQYF.

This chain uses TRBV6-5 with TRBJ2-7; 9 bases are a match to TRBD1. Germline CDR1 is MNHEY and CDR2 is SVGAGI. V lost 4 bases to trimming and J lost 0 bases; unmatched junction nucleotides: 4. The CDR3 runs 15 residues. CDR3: CASSSPGQGSYEQYF. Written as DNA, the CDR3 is TGTGCCAGCAGTTCTCCGGGACAGGGCTCCTACGAGCAGTACTTC.

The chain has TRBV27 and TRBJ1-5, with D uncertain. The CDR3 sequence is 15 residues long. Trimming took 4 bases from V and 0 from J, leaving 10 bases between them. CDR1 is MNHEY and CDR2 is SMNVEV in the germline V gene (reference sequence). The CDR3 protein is CASSWGGFSNQPQHF. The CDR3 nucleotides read TGTGCCAGCAGTTGGGGAGGTTTTAGCAATCAGCCCCAGCATTTT.

CDR3 amino acids: CASRRWSGTEAFF. In DNA, the CDR3 is TGTGCCAGCCGTAGGTGGAGCGGCACTGAAGCTTTCTTT. This rearrangement joins TRBV28 to TRBJ1-1; D remains ambiguous. Trimming stripped 8 bases from V and 4 bases from J, with 14 bases between. The CDR3 is 13 residues long. The V gene's germline CDR1 is MDHEN and CDR2 SYDVKM.